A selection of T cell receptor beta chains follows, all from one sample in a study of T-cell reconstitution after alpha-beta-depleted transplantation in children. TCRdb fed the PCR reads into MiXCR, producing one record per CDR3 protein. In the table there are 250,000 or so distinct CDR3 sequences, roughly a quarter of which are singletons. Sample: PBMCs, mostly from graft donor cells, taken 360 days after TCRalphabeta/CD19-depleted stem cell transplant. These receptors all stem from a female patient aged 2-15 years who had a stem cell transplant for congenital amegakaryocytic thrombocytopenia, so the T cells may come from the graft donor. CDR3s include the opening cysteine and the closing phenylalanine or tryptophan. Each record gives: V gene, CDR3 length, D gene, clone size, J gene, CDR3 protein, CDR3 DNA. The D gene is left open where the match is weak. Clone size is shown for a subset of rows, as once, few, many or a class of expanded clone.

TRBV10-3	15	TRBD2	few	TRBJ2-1	CAIGGTTPSYNEQFF	TGTGCCATCGGGGGGACTACCCCTTCCTACAATGAGCAGTTCTTC
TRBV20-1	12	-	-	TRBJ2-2	CSADPNTGELFF	TGCAGTGCCGACCCGAACACCGGGGAGCTGTTTTTT
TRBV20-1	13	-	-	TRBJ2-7	CSAREDTAYEQYF	TGCAGTGCTAGAGAGGACACAGCCTACGAGCAGTACTTC
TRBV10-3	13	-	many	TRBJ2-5	CAISESRGETQYF	TGTGCCATCAGTGAGTCCCGGGGGGAGACCCAGTACTTC
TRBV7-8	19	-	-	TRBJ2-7	CASSHDTYPTKYFPYEQYF	TGTGCCAGCAGCCATGACACTTATCCTACGAAATATTTTCCCTACGAGCAGTACTTC
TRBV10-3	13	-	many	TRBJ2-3	CAIGTVTTDTQYF	TGTGCCATCGGTACAGTGACCACAGATACGCAGTATTTT
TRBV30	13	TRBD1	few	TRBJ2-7	CAWNPDRALEQYF	TGTGCCTGGAACCCGGACAGGGCCCTCGAGCAGTACTTC
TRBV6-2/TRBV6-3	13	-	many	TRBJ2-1	CASLGARYNEQFF	TGTGCCAGCTTGGGGGCGCGGTACAATGAGCAGTTCTTC
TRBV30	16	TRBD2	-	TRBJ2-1	CAWSPFPVAGANEQFF	TGTGCCTGGAGCCCCTTCCCGGTAGCGGGAGCTAATGAGCAGTTCTTC
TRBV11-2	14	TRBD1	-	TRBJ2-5	CASSPRDRQETQYF	TGTGCCAGCAGCCCGAGGGACAGACAAGAGACCCAGTACTTC
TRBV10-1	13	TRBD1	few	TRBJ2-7	CASRDRTTYEQYF	TGCGCCAGCCGGGACAGGACCACCTACGAGCAGTACTTC
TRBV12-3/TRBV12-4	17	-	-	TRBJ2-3	CASSLATPDWRGNTQYF	TGTGCCAGCAGTTTAGCCACCCCGGACTGGCGCGGGAATACGCAGTATTTT
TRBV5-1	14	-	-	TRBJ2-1	CASSPSAAEGEQFF	TGCGCCAGCAGCCCCTCTGCGGCAGAGGGTGAGCAGTTCTTC
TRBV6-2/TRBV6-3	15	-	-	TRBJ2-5	CASSYSGRLKETQYF	TGTGCCAGCAGTTACTCCGGACGGCTAAAAGAGACCCAGTACTTC
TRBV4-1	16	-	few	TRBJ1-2	CASSQEGVGRDYGYTF	TGCGCCAGCAGCCAAGAAGGGGTGGGGAGGGACTATGGCTACACCTTC
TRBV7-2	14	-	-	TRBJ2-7	CASRQGGSVYEQYF	TGTGCCAGCAGGCAAGGGGGATCAGTCTACGAGCAGTACTTC
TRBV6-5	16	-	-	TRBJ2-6	CASSYAPFSGANVLTF	TGTGCCAGCAGTTACGCACCCTTCTCTGGGGCCAACGTCCTGACTTTC
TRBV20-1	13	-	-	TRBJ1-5	CSASRTSNQPQHF	TGCAGTGCTAGTCGGACAAGTAATCAGCCCCAGCATTTT
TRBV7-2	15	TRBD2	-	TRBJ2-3	CASSLGPAGVTTQYF	TGTGCCAGCAGCTTAGGTCCAGCGGGGGTGACTACGCAGTATTTT
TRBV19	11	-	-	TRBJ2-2	CASSIYRELFF	TGTGCCAGTAGTATTTACAGGGAGCTGTTTTTT
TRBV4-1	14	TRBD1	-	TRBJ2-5	CASSWDRGEETQYF	TGCGCCAGCAGCTGGGACAGGGGGGAAGAGACCCAGTACTTC
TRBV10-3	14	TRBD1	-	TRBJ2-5	CAIGRQGVQETQYF	TGTGCCATCGGTCGACAGGGGGTCCAAGAGACCCAGTACTTC
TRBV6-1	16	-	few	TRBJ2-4	CASSTLAGAAKNIQYF	TGTGCCAGCAGTACCCTCGCCGGGGCGGCCAAAAACATTCAGTACTTC
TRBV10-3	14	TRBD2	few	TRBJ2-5	CAISGGLASETQYF	TGTGCCATCAGTGGGGGACTAGCAAGCGAGACCCAGTACTTC
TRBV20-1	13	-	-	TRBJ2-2	CSARRENTGELFF	TGCAGTGCTAGAAGGGAGAACACCGGGGAGCTGTTTTTT
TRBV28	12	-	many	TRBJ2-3	CASSPYRDTQYF	TGTGCCAGCAGTCCCTATAGAGATACGCAGTATTTT
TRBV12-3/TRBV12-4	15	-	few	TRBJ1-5	CASRKQGLSNQPQHF	TGTGCCAGCAGAAAACAGGGACTTAGCAATCAGCCCCAGCATTTT
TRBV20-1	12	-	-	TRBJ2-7	CSVRQGNYEQYF	TGCAGTGTGCGGCAGGGCAACTACGAGCAGTACTTC
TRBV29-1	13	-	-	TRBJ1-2	CSVEGGANYGYTF	TGCAGCGTTGAAGGAGGAGCTAACTATGGCTACACCTTC
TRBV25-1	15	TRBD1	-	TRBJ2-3	CASSDRDRTTDTQYF	TGTGCCAGCAGTGACCGGGACAGAACCACAGATACGCAGTATTTT
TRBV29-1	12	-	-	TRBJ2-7	CSVWVQGGEQYF	TGCAGCGTGTGGGTGCAGGGTGGGGAGCAGTACTTC
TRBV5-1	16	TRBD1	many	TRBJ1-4	CASSQGDRATNEKLFF	TGCGCCAGCAGCCAGGGGGATCGAGCAACTAATGAAAAACTGTTTTTT
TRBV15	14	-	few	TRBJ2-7	CATSRDTGTYEQYF	TGTGCCACCAGCAGAGATACAGGTACCTACGAGCAGTACTTC
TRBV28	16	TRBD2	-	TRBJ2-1	CASSSPSGRIYNEQFF	TGTGCCAGCAGTTCACCTAGCGGGAGGATCTACAATGAGCAGTTCTTC
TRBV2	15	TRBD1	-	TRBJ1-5	CASSDRGNSNQPQHF	TGTGCCAGCAGTGACAGGGGGAATAGCAATCAGCCCCAGCATTTT
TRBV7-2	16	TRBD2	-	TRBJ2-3	CASSFGLAGSTGTQYF	TGTGCCAGCAGCTTCGGACTAGCGGGGAGCACAGGTACGCAGTATTTT
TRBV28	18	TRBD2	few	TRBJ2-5	CASSRSGTSGRFVETQYF	TGTGCCAGCAGCCGATCGGGGACTAGCGGGAGGTTTGTCGAGACCCAGTACTTC
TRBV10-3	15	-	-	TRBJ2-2	CAISENRLNTGELFF	TGTGCCATCAGTGAGAACAGATTGAACACCGGGGAGCTGTTTTTT
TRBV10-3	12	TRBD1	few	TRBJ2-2	CAITGQAGELFF	TGTGCCATCACCGGACAGGCCGGGGAGCTGTTTTTT
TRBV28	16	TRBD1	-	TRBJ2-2	CASSLTGNKNNGELFF	TGTGCCAGCAGTCTGACAGGGAATAAGAACAACGGGGAGCTGTTTTTT
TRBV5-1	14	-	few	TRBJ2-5	CASSLIGSQETQYF	TGCGCCAGCAGCTTGATCGGGAGCCAAGAGACCCAGTACTTC
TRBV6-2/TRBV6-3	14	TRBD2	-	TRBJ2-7	CASRTIAGAYEQYF	TGTGCCAGCAGGACAATAGCGGGAGCGTACGAGCAGTACTTC
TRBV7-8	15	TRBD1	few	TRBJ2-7	CASSAPGQGSYEQYF	TGTGCCAGCAGCGCACCGGGACAGGGGTCCTACGAGCAGTACTTC
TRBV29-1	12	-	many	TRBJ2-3	CSVDSPPDTQYF	TGCAGCGTTGACTCTCCCCCAGATACGCAGTATTTT
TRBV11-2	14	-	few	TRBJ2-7	CASSWGGANDEQYF	TGTGCCAGCAGCTGGGGTGGAGCGAACGACGAGCAGTACTTC
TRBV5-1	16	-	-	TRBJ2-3	CASSLAAGTSTDTQYF	TGCGCCAGCAGCCTTGCAGCGGGTACTAGCACAGATACGCAGTATTTT
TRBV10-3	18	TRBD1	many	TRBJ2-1	CAILKIGTGAGTIIEQFF	TGTGCCATTCTGAAAATCGGGACAGGGGCCGGGACTATAATTGAGCAGTTCTTC
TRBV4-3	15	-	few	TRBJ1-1	CASSQDGVPNTEAFF	TGCGCCAGCAGCCAAGACGGGGTCCCGAACACTGAAGCTTTCTTT
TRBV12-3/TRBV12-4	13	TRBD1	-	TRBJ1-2	CASSLEGAYGYTF	TGTGCCAGCAGTTTGGAGGGGGCCTATGGCTACACCTTC
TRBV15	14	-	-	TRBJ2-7	CATSRDRGAVEQYF	TGTGCCACCAGCAGAGATCGAGGGGCTGTCGAACAGTACTTC
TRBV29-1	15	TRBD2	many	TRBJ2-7	CSVVSGLASTYEQYF	TGCAGCGTTGTCTCGGGACTAGCGTCTACCTACGAGCAGTACTTC
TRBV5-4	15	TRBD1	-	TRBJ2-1	CASRLGQGIYNEQFF	TGTGCCAGCAGACTGGGACAGGGGATCTACAATGAGCAGTTCTTC
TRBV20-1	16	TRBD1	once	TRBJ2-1	CSAQNQGQSSYNEQFF	TGCAGTGCTCAAAACCAGGGACAGAGCTCCTACAATGAGCAGTTCTTC
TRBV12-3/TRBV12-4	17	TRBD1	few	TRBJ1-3	CASSFGDRALAGNTIYF	TGTGCCAGCAGTTTCGGGGACAGGGCCCTCGCTGGAAACACCATATATTTT
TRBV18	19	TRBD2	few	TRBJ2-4	CASSPGLAGGPAAKNIQYF	TGTGCCAGCTCACCTGGACTAGCGGGAGGGCCTGCTGCCAAAAACATTCAGTACTTC
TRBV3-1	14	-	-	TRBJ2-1	CASSRLAVYNEQFF	TGTGCCAGCAGCCGATTAGCGGTTTACAATGAGCAGTTCTTC
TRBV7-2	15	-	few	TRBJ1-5	CASSPDAHVSQPQHF	TGTGCCAGCAGCCCTGATGCCCACGTTAGTCAGCCCCAGCATTTT
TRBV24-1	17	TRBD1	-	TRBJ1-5	CATRARTGGVPNQPQHF	TGTGCCACCAGAGCCCGGACAGGGGGCGTACCTAATCAGCCCCAGCATTTT
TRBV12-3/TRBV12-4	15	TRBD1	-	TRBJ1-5	CASSFSGGFDQPQHF	TGTGCCAGCAGTTTTTCAGGGGGCTTCGATCAGCCCCAGCATTTT
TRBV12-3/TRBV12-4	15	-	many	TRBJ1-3	CASSNPQGSGNTIYF	TGTGCCAGCAGCAATCCACAGGGCTCCGGAAACACCATATATTTT